The 3 T cell receptor beta chains below were found in one sample sequenced in a study of metastatic and nonmetastatic thyroid tumors. None of the patients had undergone any treatment ahead of thyroid surgery. TCRdb re-analyzed the PCR reads using MiXCR. This table has approximately 9,000 clones, 35% to 45% appearing once. Sequenced: tumor tissue. Receptors were obtained from a female donor with papillary thyroid cancer or a benign thyroid nodule (not recorded which). Some clones in this sample may be carry-over from other donors' samples.

This clone is judged large. The genes are TRBV5-1 and TRBJ1-1; tentative D call: TRBD1 (5 bases). Germline loops: CDR1 SGHRS, CDR2 YFSETQ. The CDR3 length is 13 residues. V shed 1 base and J shed 1 base, with 5 bases lying between them. This CDR3 reads CASSLRGNTEAFF. CDR3 nucleotide sequence: TGCGCCAGCAGCTTGAGGGGGAACACTGAAGCTTTCTTT.

This clone was counted a few times. The chain links TRBV6-1 to TRBJ1-2; unclear D gene. Germline V lookup: CDR1 MNHNS, CDR2 SASEGT. V lost 2 bases and J lost 8, with 9 bases in between. This CDR3 has 12 amino acids. This CDR3 is CASSEIGGGYTF. CDR3 coding DNA: TGTGCCAGCAGTGAAATCGGCGGGGGCTACACCTTC.

The chain couples TRBV28 to TRBJ2-5, with 9 bases aligning to TRBD1. V trimming: 3 bases; J trimming: 4 bases; junction bases outside the gene matches: 18. Per the germline V gene, CDR1 is MDHEN and CDR2 is SYDVKM. The CDR3 extends over 19 amino acids. The CDR3 DNA reads TGTGCCAGCAGTTTTTCGTTTGGACTCCGACAGGGGGTGGTAGAGACCCAGTACTTC. As protein: CASSFSFGLRQGVVETQYF.